Reported below is one TCR beta chain. This specimen comes from a study of OX40 agonist ivuxolimab in advanced cancers. Background on the study: Among those enrolled, mean age was 60 years (range roughly 23 to 79) and 82.7% were male. The study reported partial responses in three patients: one hepatocellular carcinoma, two cutaneous melanoma. Having had anti-PD-1, anti-PD-L1 or anti-CTLA-4 therapy before was allowed, and approximately 40% had some.

Method: immunoSEQ multiplex PCR; TCRdb's copy keeps in-frame clones and lacks some. The table has about 47,000 clones, roughly 88% seen once; the top ten hold 2.6%. The germline V gene encodes CDR1 SGHRS and CDR2 YFSETQ. The CDR3 totals 15 residues. The V end was cut by 0 bases, the J end by 0 bases, with 4 bases between. Here the sequenced sample was CD4+ or CD8+ T cells sorted from blood, taken in a trial of the OX40 agonist ivuxolimab. The clonotype originates from an adult with an advanced solid tumor such as melanoma, head and neck, liver or kidney cancer. The chain combines TRBV5-1 with TRBJ1-6; D uncertain. The DNA for the CDR3 is TGCGCCAGCAGCTTGGGGAGCTCCTATAATTCACCCCTCCACTTT. Protein product: CASSLGSSYNSPLHF.